The rows below give T cell receptor beta chains drawn from one sample of a study of CD8 T cells in ankylosing spondylitis. One entry per CDR3 protein results from TCRdb running MiXCR on the 5' RACE reads. This sample yields about 840,000 distinct CDR3 sequences, of which approximately 10% are seen a single time; 0.51% belongs to the top ten. The sample taken for sequencing was blood, either unsorted or a sorted T cell fraction (not recorded which). These receptors were taken from a male donor with ankylosing spondylitis. Both conserved end residues are part of each CDR3. A clone size is listed for some rows: how often the clone was seen (once, few, many), or a class if it is expanded.

TRBV9	TRBJ1-3	.	CASSVMGTAGNTIYF
TRBV29-1	TRBJ2-3	many	CSVAWSSGTDTQYF
TRBV20-1	TRBJ1-5	.	CSAPVGGADQPQHF
TRBV29-1	TRBJ2-1	few	CSVRGRARDEQFF
TRBV5-1	TRBJ2-7	few	CASSLTPLGNYEQYF
TRBV6-4	TRBJ2-1	.	CASSAKGNSYNEQFF
TRBV15	TRBJ1-3	.	CATSRDKYSGNTIYF
TRBV11-2	TRBJ2-3	many	CASSMDGTDTQYF
TRBV10-3	TRBJ1-1	few	CATRQATEAFF
TRBV5-1	TRBJ1-1	many	CASSSGAGWATEAFF
TRBV12-3/TRBV12-4	TRBJ2-3	.	CASSWNPRRSDTQYF
TRBV5-1	TRBJ1-2	few	CASSLGPRTAASNYGYTF
TRBV4-2	TRBJ2-1	.	CASSQGLLPYNEQFF
TRBV3-1	TRBJ1-1	many	CASSRSAEAFF
TRBV6-5	TRBJ2-1	few	CASSYRPWGVLYNEQFF
TRBV12-3/TRBV12-4	TRBJ2-5	few	CASSHPGGTQYF
TRBV20-1	TRBJ1-5	many	CSVFLDRGQSQPQHF
TRBV7-2	TRBJ1-2	many	CASSPTGVWYGYTF
TRBV5-1	TRBJ2-6	few	CASSRYGAGANVLTF
TRBV11-2	TRBJ1-6	.	CASSKRDGEYSPLHF
TRBV28	TRBJ2-7	few	CASSFVGAGVNEQYF
TRBV6-2/TRBV6-3	TRBJ2-1	.	CASSYSPRSSYNEQFF
TRBV20-1	TRBJ2-3	few	CSARDRTGGIDTQYF
TRBV5-8	TRBJ2-2	.	CASRRTGGNTGELFF
TRBV20-1	TRBJ1-5	.	CSARDETGGLFNQPQHF
TRBV11-2	TRBJ1-2	few	CASSRVRGSPIQLYGYTF
TRBV18	TRBJ2-5	.	CASSPATSRETQYF
TRBV20-1	TRBJ1-1	.	CSVFGDAGTAEAFF
TRBV28	TRBJ1-5	.	CASSQQTVLLQQPQHF